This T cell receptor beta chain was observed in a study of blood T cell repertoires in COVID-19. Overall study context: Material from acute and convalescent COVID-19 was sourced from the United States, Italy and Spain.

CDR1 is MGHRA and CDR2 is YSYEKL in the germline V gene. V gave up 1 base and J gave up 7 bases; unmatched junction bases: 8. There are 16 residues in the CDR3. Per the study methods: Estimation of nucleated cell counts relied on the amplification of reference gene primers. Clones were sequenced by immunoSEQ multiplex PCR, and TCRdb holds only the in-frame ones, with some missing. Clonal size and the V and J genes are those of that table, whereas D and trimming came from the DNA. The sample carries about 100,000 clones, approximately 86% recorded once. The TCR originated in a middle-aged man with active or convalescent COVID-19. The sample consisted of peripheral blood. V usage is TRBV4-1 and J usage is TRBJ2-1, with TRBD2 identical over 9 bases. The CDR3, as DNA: TGCGCCAGCAGCCAAGTACGAGCGGGGGGATCAAATGAGCAGTTCTTC. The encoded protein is CASSQVRAGGSNEQFF.